This T cell receptor (beta chain) derives from a study of blood T cell repertoires in COVID-19. Study background: Samples taken during acute and convalescent COVID-19 were collected in the United States, Italy and Spain. The cDNA or gDNA used as material had been derived from T cells, B-cell-depleted T cells, or PBMCs.

By its share, this clone is medium-sized (0.01 to 0.1%). Original processing notes: How many nucleated cells were present was estimated from reference gene primer amplification. The protocol was immunoSEQ multiplex PCR, while the TCRdb copy is restricted to in-frame clones and leaves out a portion. V and J calls and clone size follow that table, whereas D and trimming were derived from the DNA. The sample lists more than 100,000 clones, 87% occurring once. Trimming stripped 2 bases from V and 8 bases from J, with 15 bases between. The CDR3 consists of 14 residues. Germline values: CDR1 WSHSY, CDR2 SAAADI.

The sequence was obtained from a man aged 50-60 years in a cohort sampled during active COVID-19. Sequenced material: peripheral blood. The chain joins TRBV10-2 to TRBJ1-2; TRBD1 might be the D (6 bases). The CDR3 sequence is CASSELGGRGGYTF. DNA of the CDR3: TGCGCCAGCAGTGAGCTCGGGGGGCGAGGAGGCTACACCTTC.